This TCR beta chain was retrieved from a study of blood T cell repertoires in COVID-19. Overall study: There were acute and convalescent COVID-19 samples, and they came from the United States, Italy and Spain.

Per the study methods: It was from reference gene primer amplification that nucleated cell counts were estimated. Method: immunoSEQ multiplex PCR; TCRdb's copy keeps in-frame clones and lacks some. Clone size and the V and J calls come from that table; the DNA yielded D and trimming. The profile shows about 91,000 clones, roughly 88% of them singletons. The germline V and J ends were trimmed by 0 bases and 6 bases, with 12 bases remaining between them. Germline loops: CDR1 LNHNV, CDR2 YYDKDF (reference sequence). CDR3 length: 15 amino acids. The TCR sequence derives from a woman aged 70 to 79 with acute or convalescent COVID-19. Input material: peripheral blood. The genes are TRBV15 and TRBJ2-1; the D gene is possibly TRBD1 (6 bases). The CDR3 coding sequence is TGTGCCACCAGCAGAGAGGTGTGGGGGCGCAATGAGCAGTTCTTC. Its translation is CATSREVWGRNEQFF.